This entry is about one T cell receptor beta chain. This clone's antigen is unknown. No per-base quality is available; no much larger clone lies one base away. This entry comes from a study of blood T cell repertoires in COVID-19 (TCRdb year 2020). Context from the whole study: Samples covering the acute and convalescent phases of COVID-19 were provided by collaborators in the United States, Italy and Spain. The prospective study material was composed of cDNA or gDNA derived from T cells, B-cell-depleted T cells, or PBMCs. The dataset comprised deeply sampled blood TCRbeta repertoires from subjects exposed to, actively infected with, or recovered from COVID-19. A freely available public database, intended as a resource for researchers studying the immune response to SARS-CoV-2, is where the repertoires were released. Samples were obtained from the ongoing ImmuneRACE study (first 160 participants) and from 1,000 to 1,500 subjects provided by 6 global collaborators. Nearly every sample came with metadata listing a de-identified subject ID, COVID-19 status, age in years and sex. HLA class I and class II types, where available, came from metadata supplied by the sample provider rather than from assay-based typing. The full study reports these points: How much clinical and demographic metadata was included differed by source and by participant, and the metadata was provided uncurated.

Reading from cysteine to phenylalanine, the CDR3 counts 15 amino acids. Of the read, only the CDR3 DNA is kept; its 45 bases are in frame from base 1. CDR1 and CDR2, looked up from the germline V gene (reference sequence), are LNHDA and SQIVND. Germline trimming amounts to 5 bases on V and 3 bases on J, with 10 as the count of junction bases outside the gene matches. TCRbeta CDR3 regions were amplified from genomic DNA by means of the immunoSEQ Assay, a bias-controlled multiplex PCR. The published analysis was carried out like this. Nucleated cell counts per sample were estimated from amplification of reference gene primers within the assay. To quantify the absolute abundance of each unique TCRbeta CDR3 rearrangement, sequence reads were collapsed and filtered. For each sample, productive Simpson clonality was calculated by taking the square root of Simpson's diversity index across productive rearrangements. TCRdb carries this immuneACCESS record with in-frame sequences only. Its versions omit some clonotypes, under half of them owing to an unresolved V gene in the studies checked, with the rest unexplained. V, J and clone size are those of that table, while D and trimming were read from the DNA. The sample table contains about 280,000 clones; only one count was recorded for 85% of them. In total, the top ten clones hold 2% to 3% of the sample.

In the prospective study, participants were about 18 to 100 years old, resided in about 25 geographic areas of the United States, and were enrolled through a virtual design. In the prospective study, cohorts were assigned on the basis of participant-reported clinical history obtained from a screening survey and a study questionnaire. For ImmuneRACE Cohort 3, a participant was defined as recovered based on two consecutive negative NP/OP PCR tests, clearance by a healthcare professional, or resolution of symptoms. In the prospective study, mobile phlebotomists collected whole blood, serum and a nasopharyngeal or oropharyngeal swab from each participant. Over an approximately two-month period, participants in the prospective study had the option of providing additional blood draws and questionnaires. Blood samples from the prospective study were shipped frozen or at room temperature prior to DNA extraction.

This receptor was identified in a woman in her forties or fifties who had recovered from COVID-19. The sample consisted of PBMCs or T cells enriched from blood (not recorded which). The chain joins TRBV19 to TRBJ2-7, with TRBD1 identical over 7 junction bases. The CDR3 is CASSPQPGQSYEQYF. The bases are TGTGCCAGTAGTCCGCAGCCGGGACAGAGCTACGAGCAGTACTTC.